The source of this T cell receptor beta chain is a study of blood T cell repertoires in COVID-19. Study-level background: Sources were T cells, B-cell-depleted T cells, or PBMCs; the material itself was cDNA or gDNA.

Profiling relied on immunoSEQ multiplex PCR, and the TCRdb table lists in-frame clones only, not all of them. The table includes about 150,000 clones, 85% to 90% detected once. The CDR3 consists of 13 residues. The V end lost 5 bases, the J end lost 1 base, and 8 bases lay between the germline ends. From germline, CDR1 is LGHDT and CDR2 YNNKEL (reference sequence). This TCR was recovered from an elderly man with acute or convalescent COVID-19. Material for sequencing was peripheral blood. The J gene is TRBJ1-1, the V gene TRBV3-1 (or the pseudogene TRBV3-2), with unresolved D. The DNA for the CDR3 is TGTGCCAGCAGCGCAACAAAGAACACTGAAGCTTTCTTT. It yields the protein CASSATKNTEAFF.